The 27 T cell receptor beta chains below were found in one sample sequenced in a study of monozygotic twins with inflammatory bowel disease. From the 5' RACE reads, TCRdb lists one entry per CDR3 protein and no DNA. This table holds some 450,000 distinct CDR3 sequences. The sequenced sample consisted of blood. These receptors were taken from a human donor with ulcerative colitis or Crohn's disease, or a healthy co-twin of an affected twin (not recorded which).

The chain is built from TRBV7-9 and TRBJ2-1; there is no DNA to check the TCRdb D call of TRBD1. The germline V gene encodes CDR1 SEHNR and CDR2 FQNEAQ (reference sequence). CDR3 length equals 15 residues. The CDR3 protein is CASSIRGGPYNEQFF.

CDR3 region: CASSSGTGGQETQYF. The J gene is TRBJ2-5, the V gene TRBV5-1; the D call from TCRdb, TRBD1, cannot be confirmed without DNA. CDR1 and CDR2 from the germline V gene are SGHRS and YFSETQ. This CDR3 contains 15 residues.

The gene calls are TRBV6-1 and TRBJ2-3; TCRdb's assignment of TRBD2 cannot be checked, as there is no DNA. Germline CDR1 is MNHNS and CDR2 is SASEGT. The CDR3 is 18 residues long. This CDR3 reads CASTQGTSGGPSTDTQYF.

The rearrangement links TRBV5-1 to TRBJ2-2; as DNA is missing, the TRBD1 call by TCRdb cannot be tested. The CDR3 is 15 amino acids. Looked up from germline, CDR1 is SGHRS and CDR2 is YFSETQ. The CDR3 reads CASSLVQGGPGELFF.

This chain connects TRBV24-1 to TRBJ2-5; TCRdb's assignment of TRBD2 cannot be checked, as there is no DNA. CDR3 length: 13 amino acids. CDR1 KGHDR and CDR2 SFDVKD come from the germline V gene. The CDR3 loop reads CATSADFQETQYF.

The chain is built from TRBV4-2 and TRBJ1-5; TCRdb's D call, TRBD1, is unchecked because there is no DNA. CDR1 LGHNA and CDR2 YNFKEQ come from the germline V gene. This CDR3 spans 14 amino acids. The CDR3 sequence is CASSQGGDGQPQHF.

This chain links TRBV9 with TRBJ2-1; TCRdb reports TRBD1, a call that lacks DNA to check it against. The CDR3 has 16 residues. The germline V gene encodes CDR1 SGDLS and CDR2 YYNGEE. The CDR3 reads CASSVTGANSYNEQFF.

Here the CDR3 reads CAISESSASGSYEQYF. This chain uses TRBV10-3 with TRBJ2-7; TCRdb indicates TRBD2, and absent DNA this call remains unverified. Germline V gene data show CDR1 as ENHRY and CDR2 as SYGVKD. This CDR3 comprises 16 residues.

CDR3 loop: CASSLIAGVWFF. The chain has TRBV7-2 and TRBJ2-1; TCRdb lists TRBD2, though no DNA is available to test this call. The germline gives CDR1 SGHTA, CDR2 FQGNSA. This CDR3 comprises 12 residues.

V gene TRBV12-3 or TRBV12-4 combines with J gene TRBJ1-3; TCRdb's D call, TRBD1, is unchecked because there is no DNA. The CDR3 runs 16 residues. CDR3 loop: CASSRQDVGSGNTIYF.

This chain links TRBV5-1 with TRBJ2-7; the TCRdb D gene call, TRBD1, has no DNA to confirm it. Germline V lookup: CDR1 SGHRS, CDR2 YFSETQ. The CDR3 is made up of 14 amino acids. CDR3: CASSGQGRSYEQYF.

The gene calls are TRBV9 and TRBJ2-3; TCRdb returns TRBD1, unconfirmable since there is no DNA. The CDR3 totals 17 residues. CDR1 and CDR2 from the germline V gene are SGDLS and YYNGEE. Here the CDR3 reads CASSGRSGEGDEDTQYF.

CDR3 loop: CASSYSGDYLSYEQYF. V gene TRBV6-2 or TRBV6-3 combines with J gene TRBJ2-7; lacking DNA, the TRBD2 call made by TCRdb goes unchecked. Germline CDR1 reads MNHEY; CDR2 reads SVGEGT. CDR3 length: 16 residues.

The chain joins TRBV7-2 to TRBJ2-1. The CDR3 has 15 residues. The germline gives CDR1 SGHTA, CDR2 FQGNSA. The CDR3 loop reads CASSLGRRGYNEQFF. Complete variable domain (other parts from reference TRBV7-2 and TRBJ2-1): GAGVSQSPSNKVTEKGKDVELRCDPISGHTALYWYRQSLGQGLEFLIYFQGNSAPDKSGLPSDRFSAERTGGSVSTLTIQRTQQEDSAVYLCASSLGRRGYNEQFFGPGTRLTVL.

The chain couples TRBV7-9 to TRBJ2-5. CDR3 length equals 15 residues. The germline V gene has CDR1 SEHNR and CDR2 FQNEAQ (reference sequence). CDR3 protein: CASSLRTPTQETQYF. The variable domain in full, completed from reference TRBV7-9 and TRBJ2-5, reads DTGVSQNPRHKITKRGQNVTFRCDPISEHNRLYWYRQTLGQGPEFLTYFQNEAQLEKSRLLSDRFSAERPKGSFSTLEIQRTEQGDSAMYLCASSLRTPTQETQYFGPGTRLLVL.

The V gene is TRBV5-1, the J gene TRBJ2-7; TCRdb calls TRBD1, which cannot be checked without DNA. This CDR3 is 14 amino acids long. Germline V CDR1 and CDR2: SGHRS, YFSETQ. CDR3 amino acids: CASHGGTGSYEQYF. The whole variable domain, filled in from reference TRBV5-1 and TRBJ2-7, reads KAGVTQTPRYLIKTRGQQVTLSCSPISGHRSVSWYQQTPGQGLQFLFEYFSETQRNKGNFPGRFSGRQFSNSRSEMNVSTLELGDSALYLCASHGGTGSYEQYFGPGTRLTVT.

This rearrangement joins TRBV7-8 to TRBJ2-7; TCRdb gives TRBD2 as the D gene, but with no DNA this cannot be confirmed. The CDR3 consists of 16 residues. Germline values: CDR1 SGHVS, CDR2 FQNEAQ. The CDR3 region is CASSSTSGRSSYEQYF. Full variable domain (missing parts from reference TRBV7-8 and TRBJ2-7): GAGVSQSPRYKVAKRGQDVALRCDPISGHVSLFWYQQALGQGPEFLTYFQNEAQLDKSGLPSDRFFAERPEGSVSTLKIQRTQQEDSAVYLCASSSTSGRSSYEQYFGPGTRLTVT.

V usage is TRBV14 and J usage is TRBJ2-3; lacking DNA, the TRBD2 call made by TCRdb goes unchecked. Germline lookup yields CDR1 SGHDN and CDR2 FVKESK. This CDR3 comprises 15 residues. CDR3 region: CASSLDGRARDTQYF.

This rearrangement joins TRBV7-9 to TRBJ2-1; TCRdb's D call, TRBD1, is unchecked because there is no DNA. The CDR3 length is 16 residues. Germline V lookup: CDR1 SEHNR, CDR2 FQNEAQ (reference sequence). This CDR3 is CASSSGDRGVVYEQFF.

The chain carries TRBV27 and TRBJ2-2; TCRdb outputs TRBD1, but without DNA this stays unchecked. The CDR3 sequence is 13 residues long. Germline V lookup: CDR1 MNHEY, CDR2 SMNVEV (reference sequence). The CDR3 is CASSLGTGYRMIF.

The chain recombines TRBV7-9 with TRBJ2-1; without DNA, the TCRdb call of TRBD1 cannot be checked. Germline V lookup: CDR1 SEHNR, CDR2 FQNEAQ (reference sequence). The CDR3 is 15 amino acids. CDR3: CASRYGQLSYNEQFF.

This chain links TRBV6-1 with TRBJ2-2; with no DNA, the TCRdb D assignment of TRBD2 cannot be verified. CDR1 is MNHNS, CDR2 SASEGT, per germline. The CDR3 consists of 14 residues. CDR3 sequence reads: CASTTRMDTGELFF.

The chain recombines TRBV4-2 with TRBJ2-7; without DNA, the TCRdb call of TRBD1 cannot be checked. This CDR3 has 16 residues. Looked up from germline, CDR1 is LGHNA and CDR2 is YNFKEQ. The CDR3 here is CASSQAGTELPYEQYF.

J is TRBJ2-1 and V is TRBV24-1. The germline CDR1 and CDR2 sequences are KGHDR and SFDVKD. The CDR3 contains 18 residues. The CDR3 reads CATSDPISDRGSYNEQFF.

V usage is TRBV18 and J usage is TRBJ1-5. The CDR3 contains 12 residues. The germline gives CDR1 KGHSH, CDR2 LQKENI. CDR3 in amino acids: CASSGDNQPQHF.

V gene TRBV19 combines with J gene TRBJ1-5. CDR1 is LNHDA, CDR2 SQIVND, per germline (reference sequence). There are 12 residues in the CDR3. CDR3 region: CASTEGNQPQHF. Based on the CDR3 plus reference TRBV19 and TRBJ1-5, the full variable domain is DGGITQSPKYLFRKEGQNVTLSCEQNLNHDAMYWYRQDPGQGLRLIYYSQIVNDFQKGDIAEGYSVSREKKESFPLTVTSAQKNPTAFYLCASTEGNQPQHFGDGTRLSIL.

The CDR3 reads CASSTPGPHLANTEAFF. The V call is TRBV14, the J call TRBJ1-1; lacking DNA, the TRBD1 call made by TCRdb goes unchecked. In germline, CDR1 is SGHDN, CDR2 FVKESK. The length of the CDR3 is 17 residues.